The entry below gives a single T cell receptor beta chain sequence along with its context. Antigen unknown. The source of the sample is a study of cytomegalovirus exposure and HLA in healthy donors. The overall study: Researchers previously reported finding 90 million to 120 million unique TCR beta sequences from 170 million or so T cells. Overall study results and limits: Earlier analysis found most TCR beta V segments productive about 87% or about 30% of the time.

The PCR had 60 Vbeta and 13 Jbeta primers. Assay used: immunoSEQ multiplex PCR; TCRdb lists only in-frame clones, some missing. The sample includes about 130,000 clones, about four fifths of them seen just once. The germline V gene encodes CDR1 SGHNT and CDR2 YYREEE (reference sequence). CDR3 size: 16 residues. The J segment lost 1 base and the V segment lost 4 bases, leaving 4 bases of the junction unmatched. The sample consisted of PBMCs. The chain combines TRBV5-4 with TRBJ2-6; 8 nucleotides agree with TRBD1. The TCR was taken from a male donor in good health and CMV-seronegative. CDR3 in DNA: TGTGCCAGCAGCCCGCAGGGGGCGTCTGGGGCCAACGTCCTGACTTTC. It yields the protein CASSPQGASGANVLTF.